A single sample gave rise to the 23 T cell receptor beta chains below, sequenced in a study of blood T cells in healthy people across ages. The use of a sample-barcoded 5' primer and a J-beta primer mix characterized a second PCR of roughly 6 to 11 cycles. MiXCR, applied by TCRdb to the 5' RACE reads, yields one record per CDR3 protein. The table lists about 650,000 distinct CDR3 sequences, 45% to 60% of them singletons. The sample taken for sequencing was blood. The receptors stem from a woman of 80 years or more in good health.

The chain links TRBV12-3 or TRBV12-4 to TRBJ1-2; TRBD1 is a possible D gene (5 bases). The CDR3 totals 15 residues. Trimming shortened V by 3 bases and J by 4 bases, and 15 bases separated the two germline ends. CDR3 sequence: CASSFGDEGSYGYTF. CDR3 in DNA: TGTGCCAGCAGTTTCGGAGACGAGGGGAGCTATGGCTACACCTTC.

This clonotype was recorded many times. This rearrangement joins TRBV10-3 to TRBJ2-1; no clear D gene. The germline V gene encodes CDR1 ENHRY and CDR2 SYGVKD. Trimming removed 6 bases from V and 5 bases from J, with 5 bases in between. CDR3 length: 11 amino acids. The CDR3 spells CAISENNEQFF. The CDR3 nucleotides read TGTGCCATCAGCGAAAACAATGAGCAGTTCTTC.

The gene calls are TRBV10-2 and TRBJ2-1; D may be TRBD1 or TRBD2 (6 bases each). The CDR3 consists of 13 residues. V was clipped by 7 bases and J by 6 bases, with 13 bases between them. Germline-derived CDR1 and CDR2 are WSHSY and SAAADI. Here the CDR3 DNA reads TGCGCCAGCACCGGAAAGGGGGGCAATGAGCAGTTCTTC. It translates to CASTGKGGNEQFF.

CDR3 coding DNA: TGTGCCAGCAGTTGGGGACGGAACAATGAGCAGTTCTTC. This encodes CASSWGRNNEQFF. The chain combines TRBV12-3 or TRBV12-4 with TRBJ2-1, with D possibly being TRBD1 or TRBD2 (5 bases each). The length of the CDR3 is 13 residues. V was cut by 4 bases and J by 5 bases, with 9 bases left in between.

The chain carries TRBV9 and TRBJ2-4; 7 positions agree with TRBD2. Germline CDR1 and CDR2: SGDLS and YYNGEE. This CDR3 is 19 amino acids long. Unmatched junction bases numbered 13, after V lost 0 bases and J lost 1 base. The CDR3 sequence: CASSVEPGRAGEAKNIQYF. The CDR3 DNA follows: TGTGCCAGCAGCGTAGAGCCGGGTCGGGCGGGGGAGGCCAAAAACATTCAGTACTTC. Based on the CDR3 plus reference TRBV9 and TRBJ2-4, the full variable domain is DSGVTQTPKHLITATGQRVTLRCSPRSGDLSVYWYQQSLDQGLQFLIQYYNGEERAKGNILERFSAQQFPDLHSELNLSSLELGDSALYFCASSVEPGRAGEAKNIQYFGAGTRLSVL.

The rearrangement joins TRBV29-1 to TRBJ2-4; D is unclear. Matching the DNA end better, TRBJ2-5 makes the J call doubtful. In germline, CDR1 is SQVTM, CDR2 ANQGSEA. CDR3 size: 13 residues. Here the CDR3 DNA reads TGCAGCGTTGAAGATGGCGGCGGAGAGACCCAGTACTTC. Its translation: CSVEDGGGETQYF.

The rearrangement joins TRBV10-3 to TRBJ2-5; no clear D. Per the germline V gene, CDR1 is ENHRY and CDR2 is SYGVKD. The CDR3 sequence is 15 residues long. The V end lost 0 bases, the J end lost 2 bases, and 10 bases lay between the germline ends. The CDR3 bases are TGTGCCATCAGTGAGTCGGGTCTCGGGCAAGAGACCCAGTACTTC. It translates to CAISESGLGQETQYF.

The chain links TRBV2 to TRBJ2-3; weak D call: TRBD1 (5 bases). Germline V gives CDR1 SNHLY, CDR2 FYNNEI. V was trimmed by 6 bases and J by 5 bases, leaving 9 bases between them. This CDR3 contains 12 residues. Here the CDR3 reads CASRQDGDTQYF. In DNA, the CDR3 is TGTGCCAGCAGACAGGACGGAGATACGCAGTATTTT.

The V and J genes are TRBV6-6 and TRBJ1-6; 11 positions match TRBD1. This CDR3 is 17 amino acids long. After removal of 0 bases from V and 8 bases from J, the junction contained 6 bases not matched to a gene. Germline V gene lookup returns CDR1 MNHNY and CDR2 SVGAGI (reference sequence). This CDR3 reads CASSYSGQGERDSPLHF. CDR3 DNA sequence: TGTGCCAGCAGTTACTCGGGACAGGGGGAGAGGGATTCACCCCTCCACTTT.

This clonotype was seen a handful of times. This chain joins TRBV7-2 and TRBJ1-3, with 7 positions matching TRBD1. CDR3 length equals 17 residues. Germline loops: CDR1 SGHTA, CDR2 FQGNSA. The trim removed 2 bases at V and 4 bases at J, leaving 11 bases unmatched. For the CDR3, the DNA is TGTGCCAGCAGCTTAAACCCGAGGGGGCTAGGCGGAAACACCATATATTTT. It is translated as CASSLNPRGLGGNTIYF.

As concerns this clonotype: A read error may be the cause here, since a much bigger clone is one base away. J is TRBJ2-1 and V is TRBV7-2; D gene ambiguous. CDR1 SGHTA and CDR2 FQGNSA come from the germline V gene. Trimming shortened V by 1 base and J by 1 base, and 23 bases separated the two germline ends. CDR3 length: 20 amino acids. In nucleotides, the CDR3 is TGTGCCAGCAGCTTAGGTTGGGTAAGCGCCGGCGCTCGGTCCTACAATGAGCAGTTCTTC. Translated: CASSLGWVSAGARSYNEQFF.

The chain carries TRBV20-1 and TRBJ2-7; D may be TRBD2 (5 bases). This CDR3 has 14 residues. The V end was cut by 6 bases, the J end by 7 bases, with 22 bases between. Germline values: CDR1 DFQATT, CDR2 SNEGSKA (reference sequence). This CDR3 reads CSAPPQRFSGEQYF. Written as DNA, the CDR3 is TGCAGTGCCCCCCCCCAGCGTTTTTCGGGAGAGCAGTACTTC.

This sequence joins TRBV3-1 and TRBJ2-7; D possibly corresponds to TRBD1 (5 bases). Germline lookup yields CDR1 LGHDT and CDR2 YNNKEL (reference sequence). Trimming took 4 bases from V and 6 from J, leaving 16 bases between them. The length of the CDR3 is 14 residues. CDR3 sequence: CASSPTLGAAEQYF. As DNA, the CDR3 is TGTGCCAGCAGCCCCACGCTAGGGGCCGCCGAGCAGTACTTC.

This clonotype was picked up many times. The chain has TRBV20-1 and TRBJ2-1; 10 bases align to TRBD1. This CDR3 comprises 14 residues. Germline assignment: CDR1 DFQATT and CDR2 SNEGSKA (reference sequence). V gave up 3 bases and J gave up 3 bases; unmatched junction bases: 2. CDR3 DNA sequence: TGCAGTGCTAGGCGGGACAGGGGCTACAATGAGCAGTTCTTC. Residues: CSARRDRGYNEQFF.

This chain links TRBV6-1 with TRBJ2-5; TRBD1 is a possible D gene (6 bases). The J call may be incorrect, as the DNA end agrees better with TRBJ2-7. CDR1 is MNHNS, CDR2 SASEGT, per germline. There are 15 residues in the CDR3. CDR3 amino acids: CASSTSGTLPYEQYF. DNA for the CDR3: TGTGCCAGCAGTACGTCCGGGACATTACCGTACGAGCAGTACTTC.

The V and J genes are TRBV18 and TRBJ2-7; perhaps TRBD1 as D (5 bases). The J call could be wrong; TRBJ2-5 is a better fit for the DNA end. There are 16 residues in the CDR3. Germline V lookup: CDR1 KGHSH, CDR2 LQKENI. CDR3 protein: CASSPLAGRNEETQYF. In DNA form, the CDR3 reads TGTGCCAGCTCACCCCTGGCAGGGCGTAATGAGGAGACCCAGTACTTC.

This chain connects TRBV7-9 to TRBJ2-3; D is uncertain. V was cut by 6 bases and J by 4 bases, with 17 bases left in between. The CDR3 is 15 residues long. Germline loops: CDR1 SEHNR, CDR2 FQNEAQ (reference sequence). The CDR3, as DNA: TGTGCCAGCAGACAATTGGGCATTGGCGCAGATACGCAGTATTTT. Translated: CASRQLGIGADTQYF.

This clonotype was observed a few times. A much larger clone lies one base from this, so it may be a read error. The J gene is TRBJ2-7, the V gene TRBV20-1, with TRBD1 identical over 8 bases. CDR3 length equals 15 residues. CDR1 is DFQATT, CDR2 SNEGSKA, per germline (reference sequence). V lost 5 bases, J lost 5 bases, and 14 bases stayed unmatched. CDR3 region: CSAHHAGTGAHEQYF. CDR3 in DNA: TGCAGTGCTCACCATGCCGGGACAGGAGCCCACGAGCAGTACTTC.

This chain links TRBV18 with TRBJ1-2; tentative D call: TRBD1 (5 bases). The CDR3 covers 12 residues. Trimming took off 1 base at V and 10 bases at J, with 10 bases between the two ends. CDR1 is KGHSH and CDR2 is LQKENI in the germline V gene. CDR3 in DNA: TGTGCCAGCTCACCACGGGGCCAGGACTACACCTTC. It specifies CASSPRGQDYTF.

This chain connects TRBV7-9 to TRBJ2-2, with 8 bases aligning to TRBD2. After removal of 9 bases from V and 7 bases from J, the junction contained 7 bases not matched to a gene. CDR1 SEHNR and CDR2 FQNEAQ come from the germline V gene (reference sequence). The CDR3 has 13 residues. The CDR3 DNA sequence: TGTGCCAGACAGGGACTAGAGAGCGGGGAGCTGTTTTTT. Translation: CARQGLESGELFF.

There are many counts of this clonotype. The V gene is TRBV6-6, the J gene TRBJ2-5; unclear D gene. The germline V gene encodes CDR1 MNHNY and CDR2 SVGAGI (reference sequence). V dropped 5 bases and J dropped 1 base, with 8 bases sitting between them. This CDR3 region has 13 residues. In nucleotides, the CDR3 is TGTGCCAGCAGTCTCTACCCCCAAGAGACCCAGTACTTC. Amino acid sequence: CASSLYPQETQYF.

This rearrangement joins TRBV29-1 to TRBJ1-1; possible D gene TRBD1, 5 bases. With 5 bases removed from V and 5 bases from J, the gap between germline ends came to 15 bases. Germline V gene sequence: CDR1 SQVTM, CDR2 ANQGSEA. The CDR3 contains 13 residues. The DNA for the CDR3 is TGCAGCGTTAAGGGGCTGATTGGGACTGAAGCTTTCTTT. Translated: CSVKGLIGTEAFF.

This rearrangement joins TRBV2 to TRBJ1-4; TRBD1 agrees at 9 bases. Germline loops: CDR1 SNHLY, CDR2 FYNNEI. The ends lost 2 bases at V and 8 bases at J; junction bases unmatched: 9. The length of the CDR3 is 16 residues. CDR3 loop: CASSERDRESHEKLFF. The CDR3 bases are TGTGCCAGCAGTGAAAGGGACAGGGAGAGTCACGAAAAACTGTTTTTT.